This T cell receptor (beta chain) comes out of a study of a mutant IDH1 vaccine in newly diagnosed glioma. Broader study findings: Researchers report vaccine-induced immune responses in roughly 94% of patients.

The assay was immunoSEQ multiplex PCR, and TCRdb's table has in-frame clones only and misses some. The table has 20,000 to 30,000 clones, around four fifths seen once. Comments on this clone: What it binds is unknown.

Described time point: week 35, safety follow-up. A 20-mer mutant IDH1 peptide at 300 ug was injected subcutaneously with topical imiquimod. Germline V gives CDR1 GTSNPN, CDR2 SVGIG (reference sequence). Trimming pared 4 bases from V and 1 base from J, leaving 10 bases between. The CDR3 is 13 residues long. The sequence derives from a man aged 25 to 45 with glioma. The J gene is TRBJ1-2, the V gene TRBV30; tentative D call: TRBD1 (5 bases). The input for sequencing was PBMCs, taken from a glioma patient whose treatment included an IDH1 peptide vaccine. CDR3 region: CAWNWDGNYGYTF. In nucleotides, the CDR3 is TGTGCCTGGAATTGGGACGGTAACTATGGCTACACCTTC.